This TCR beta chain was found in a study of identifying expanded T cells in peripheral blood. Study outcomes and limitations: Clone count variance between approximately 2-week samples rose with total template count. Technical replicates showed around 1.2 changed clones; about two weeks approximately 15; four weeks 19.

There are 16 residues in the CDR3. In germline, CDR1 is SGHDT, CDR2 YYEEEE. V dropped 4 bases and J dropped 2; count of bases not matched to a gene: 10. Produced via immunoSEQ multiplex PCR; TCRdb's table is partial and in-frame only. Here the sample spans about 130,000 clones, 86% being singletons. Worth noting for this clone: The antigen is undetermined.

Healthy donors had no documented immune events, such as infections, while sampled. This chain joins TRBV5-6 and TRBJ2-3, with TRBD2 matching 7 bases. The TCR sequence derives from a person between 18 and 69 years old in good health. Sequenced input: blood. The CDR3 nucleotides are TGTGCCAGCAGCGCACTAGCGAGAGGGTCCACAGATACGCAGTATTTT. It specifies CASSALARGSTDTQYF.